These 6 T cell receptor beta chains were sequenced from one sample in a study of blood T cell repertoires in COVID-19. The repertoire was sequenced with immunoSEQ multiplex PCR; TCRdb's copy has only in-frame clones and lacks some. The data contain about 160,000 clones, more than 65% of them singletons. Sequencing was performed on peripheral blood. The receptor set was obtained from a woman aged 80 or over with active or convalescent COVID-19.

The chain carries TRBV11-3 and TRBJ2-2; TRBD2 matches at 10 bases. Germline V lookup: CDR1 SGHNT, CDR2 YENEEA. The V and J ends lost 0 bases and 5 bases, in that order; junction bases with no gene match: 6. The CDR3 is 17 residues long. CDR3 coding DNA: TGTGCCAGCAGCTTAGACCTAGCGGGAGTTCGGACCGGGGAGCTGTTTTTT. This translates into CASSLDLAGVRTGELFF.

CDR3 in amino acids: CASSQPTGVDTEAFF. CDR3 bases: TGTGCCAGCAGCCAACCCACAGGGGTGGACACTGAAGCTTTCTTT. The chain links TRBV14 to TRBJ1-1; 7 nucleotides match TRBD1. The length of the CDR3 is 15 residues. J lost 3 bases, V lost 2 bases, and 6 bases had no gene match. Germline V lookup: CDR1 SGHDN, CDR2 FVKESK.

This clone was found a few times. This same CDR3 is encoded by further DNA sequences in the sample. J is TRBJ1-1 and V is TRBV29-1; a weak D match, TRBD1 (6 bases). This CDR3 has 13 amino acids. Germline lookup yields CDR1 SQVTM and CDR2 ANQGSEA. Trimming removed 3 bases at V and 0 bases at J, with 8 bases between. The CDR3 DNA follows: TGCAGCGTTGAGACAGGAATGAACACTGAAGCTTTCTTT. Translating it yields CSVETGMNTEAFF.

The chain is built from TRBV19 and TRBJ2-5, with 15 bases identical to TRBD2. Trimming cost V 5 bases and J 5 bases; bases outside gene matches: 6. From germline, CDR1 is LNHDA and CDR2 SQIVND (reference sequence). This CDR3 is built from 16 residues. The CDR3 sequence: CASSSGLAGGPETQYF. CDR3 sequence (DNA): TGTGCCAGTAGTTCCGGACTAGCGGGAGGGCCTGAGACCCAGTACTTC.

This sequence joins TRBV6-5 and TRBJ1-1; the D gene is possibly TRBD1 (6 bases). V was clipped by 4 bases and J by 4 bases, with 16 bases between them. In germline, CDR1 is MNHEY, CDR2 SVGAGI. The CDR3 length is 15 residues. As DNA, the CDR3 is TGTGCCAGCAGTTTAGGGGGGGGTATGGGCACTGAAGCTTTCTTT. Its translation is CASSLGGGMGTEAFF.

V usage is TRBV11-2 and J usage is TRBJ2-1; perhaps TRBD2 as D (6 bases). This CDR3 is 17 amino acids long. V lost 0 bases to trimming and J lost 0 bases, with 12 bases between them. The germline gives CDR1 SGHAT, CDR2 FQNNGV. In DNA form, the CDR3 reads TGTGCCAGCAGCTTAGAAGGGAGGACCAGCTCCTACAATGAGCAGTTCTTC. Its translation: CASSLEGRTSSYNEQFF.